The rows below give T cell receptor beta chains drawn from one sample of a study of shared clonotypes between healthy human individuals. Method: immunoSEQ multiplex PCR; TCRdb's copy keeps in-frame clones and lacks some. The sample carries some 2.4 million clones, roughly 93% recorded once. Specimen: naive CD4+ T cells from PBMCs. The receptors here all came from a man aged 18 to 35 in good health. Some clones in this sample may be carry-over from other donors' samples. Each CDR3 is given with its conserved first and last residue. A D gene is named only where the DNA matches it firmly. Clone size is stated in some rows and not others, as once, few, many or a class when expanded.

V gene,J gene,D gene,clone size,CDR3 protein,CDR3 DNA
TRBV25-1,TRBJ1-4,NA,NA,CASSSRSGEKLFF,TGTGCCAGCAGCAGTCGCAGCGGTGAAAAACTGTTTTTT
TRBV19,TRBJ2-5,NA,few,CASSIRETQYF,TGTGCCAGTAGTATCCGAGAGACCCAGTACTTC
TRBV7-8,TRBJ2-3,NA,NA,CASSWRQATDTQYF,TGTGCCAGCAGCTGGCGACAGGCCACAGATACGCAGTATTTT
TRBV7-3,TRBJ2-5,TRBD2,once,CASSPGLAGDQETQYF,TGTGCCAGCAGCCCGGGACTAGCGGGAGACCAAGAGACCCAGTACTTC
TRBV5-1,TRBJ2-6,NA,NA,CASSPTASGANVLTF,TGCGCCAGCAGCCCCACAGCCTCTGGGGCCAACGTCCTGACTTTC
TRBV7-3,TRBJ2-1,NA,NA,CASSSLRRVSGTYNEQFF,TGTGCCAGCAGCTCCCTCAGGAGGGTTTCGGGAACCTACAATGAGCAGTTCTTC
TRBV5-1,TRBJ2-1,NA,once,CASSLAPGRSYNEQFF,TGCGCCAGCAGCTTGGCCCCGGGACGGTCCTACAATGAGCAGTTCTTC
TRBV14,TRBJ1-2,TRBD1,NA,CASSQKRDRYNYGYTF,TGTGCCAGCAGCCAAAAACGGGACAGATATAACTATGGCTACACCTTC
TRBV7-8,TRBJ1-2,NA,NA,CASSRTDYGYTF,TGTGCCAGCAGCCGGACAGACTATGGCTACACCTTC
TRBV27,TRBJ2-5,TRBD2,NA,CASSLQASGRETQYF,TGTGCCAGCAGTTTACAGGCTAGCGGGAGAGAGACCCAGTACTTC
TRBV19,TRBJ1-2,NA,once,CASSPGWGGYTF,TGTGCCAGTAGCCCAGGGTGGGGTGGCTACACCTTC
TRBV7-3,TRBJ2-1,TRBD2,NA,CASSLSGTSVNEQFF,TGTGCCAGCAGCCTCTCTGGGACTAGCGTTAATGAGCAGTTCTTC
TRBV11-2,TRBJ2-7,TRBD2,NA,CASSLDLAGEVYEQYF,TGTGCCAGCAGCTTAGATCTCGCGGGAGAGGTGTACGAGCAGTACTTC
TRBV30,TRBJ1-1,NA,few,CAWTATEAFF,TGTGCCTGGACCGCCACTGAAGCTTTCTTT
TRBV5-1,TRBJ2-7,NA,NA,CASSLDGEEYEQYF,TGCGCCAGCAGCTTGGACGGCGAGGAGTACGAGCAGTACTTC
TRBV19,TRBJ2-5,NA,NA,CASSISGIGETQYF,TGTGCCAGTAGTATTTCAGGGATAGGCGAGACCCAGTACTTC
TRBV5-1,TRBJ2-2,NA,NA,CASSSLKTGNTGELFF,TGCGCCAGCAGCTCGCTCAAAACAGGGAACACCGGGGAGCTGTTTTTT
TRBV28,TRBJ1-5,TRBD1,NA,CASRNTGGNQPQHF,TGTGCCAGCAGAAATACAGGGGGCAATCAGCCCCAGCATTTT
TRBV6-6,TRBJ1-5,NA,NA,CASSYSGGGGQPQHF,TGTGCCAGCAGTTACTCGGGGGGGGGTGGCCAGCCCCAGCATTTT
TRBV6-1,TRBJ2-7,TRBD2,once,CASTRLAGGPLEQYF,TGTGCCAGCACGAGACTAGCGGGAGGGCCCCTCGAGCAGTACTTC
TRBV29-1,TRBJ2-7,NA,NA,CSVGGLLSHEQYF,TGCAGCGTTGGTGGACTCTTATCCCACGAGCAGTACTTC
TRBV2,TRBJ1-1,NA,NA,CASLGSRDTEAFF,TGTGCCAGCCTCGGGTCTCGGGACACTGAAGCTTTCTTT
TRBV28,TRBJ2-7,NA,NA,CASRSEVMTGLYEQYF,TGTGCCAGCAGGTCAGAAGTGATGACAGGTCTCTACGAGCAGTACTTC
TRBV10-3,TRBJ1-4,TRBD1,once,CASSDRGGGEKLFF,TGTGCCAGCTCCGACAGGGGCGGGGGTGAAAAACTGTTTTTT
TRBV7-9,TRBJ2-1,NA,NA,CASSPPVRPSSYNEQFF,TGTGCCAGCAGCCCCCCCGTCCGACCCAGCTCCTACAATGAGCAGTTCTTC
TRBV7-9,TRBJ2-7,TRBD1,NA,CASSAAGQGVWGQYF,TGTGCCAGCAGCGCCGCTGGACAGGGGGTCTGGGGGCAGTACTTC
TRBV5-1,TRBJ1-1,NA,NA,CASSLGPGGGTEAFF,TGCGCCAGCAGCTTGGGGCCCGGGGGCGGCACTGAAGCTTTCTTT
TRBV7-2,TRBJ1-5,NA,NA,CASSLWTTDQPQHF,TGTGCCAGCAGCTTATGGACAACCGATCAGCCCCAGCATTTT
TRBV5-1,TRBJ2-5,NA,NA,CASSAGEGGRTETQYF,TGCGCCAGCAGTGCGGGAGAGGGGGGCCGGACGGAGACCCAGTACTTC
TRBV28,TRBJ2-7,TRBD2,NA,CASSRTSGSSYEQYF,TGTGCCAGCAGCCGGACTAGCGGTAGCTCCTACGAGCAGTACTTC
TRBV5-4,TRBJ2-1,NA,NA,CASSLDRAGVQFF,TGTGCCAGCAGCTTGGACCGAGCCGGGGTGCAGTTCTTC
TRBV5-1,TRBJ1-1,NA,NA,CASSTFEATEAFF,TGCGCCAGCAGCACGTTTGAGGCGACTGAAGCTTTCTTT
TRBV5-1,TRBJ2-3,NA,NA,CASSLATIGTGDTQYF,TGCGCCAGCAGCTTGGCCACAATTGGGACGGGAGATACGCAGTATTTT
TRBV4-1,TRBJ1-1,NA,few,CASSQVPQTEAFF,TGCGCCAGCAGCCAAGTCCCCCAAACTGAAGCTTTCTTT
TRBV7-2,TRBJ1-4,NA,NA,CASRSDGLRKLFF,TGTGCCAGCAGATCAGACGGCCTGAGGAAACTGTTTTTT
TRBV4-1,TRBJ1-4,NA,NA,CASSQVARVEKLFF,TGCGCCAGCAGCCAAGTGGCCCGGGTAGAAAAACTGTTTTTT
TRBV18,TRBJ1-4,NA,few,CASSPPQRVEKLFF,TGTGCCAGCTCACCACCGCAGCGCGTTGAAAAACTGTTTTTT
TRBV28,TRBJ2-3,NA,NA,CASSLAQDTDTQYF,TGTGCCAGCAGTTTGGCTCAGGACACAGATACGCAGTATTTT
TRBV11-2,TRBJ2-7,NA,NA,CASSPGPGAYEQYF,TGTGCCAGCAGCCCAGGCCCAGGGGCCTACGAGCAGTACTTC
TRBV2,TRBJ1-1,NA,few,CASSRNTEAFF,TGTGCCAGCAGCCGTAACACTGAAGCTTTCTTT